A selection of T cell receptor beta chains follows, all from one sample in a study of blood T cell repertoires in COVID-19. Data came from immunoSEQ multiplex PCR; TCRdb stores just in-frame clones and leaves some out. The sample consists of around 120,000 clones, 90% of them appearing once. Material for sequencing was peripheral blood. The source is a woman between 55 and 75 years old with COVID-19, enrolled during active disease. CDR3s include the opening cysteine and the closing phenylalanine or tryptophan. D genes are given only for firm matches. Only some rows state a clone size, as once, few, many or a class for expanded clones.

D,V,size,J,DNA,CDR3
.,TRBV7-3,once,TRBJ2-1,TGTGCCAGCAGCCCACAGGGAAATCAGTACAATGAGCAGTTCTTC,CASSPQGNQYNEQFF
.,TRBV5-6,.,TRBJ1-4,TGTGCCAGCAGCTTACTTTTAGGGGGGGCTAAGGAAAAACTGTTTTTT,CASSLLLGGAKEKLFF
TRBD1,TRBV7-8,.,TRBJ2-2,TGTGCCAGCAGCCCGGACAGGCCGAGGGAGCTGTTTTTT,CASSPDRPRELFF
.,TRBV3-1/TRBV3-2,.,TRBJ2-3,TGTGCCAGCAGCCAACTACTGGGCGTGCATACGCAGTATTTT,CASSQLLGVHTQYF
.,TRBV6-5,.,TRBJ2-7,TGTGCCAGCCGCAACGGGATAGCTGGACCTTACGAGCAGTACTTC,CASRNGIAGPYEQYF
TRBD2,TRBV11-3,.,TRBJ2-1,TGTGCCAGCAGCTTAGTTTCTAGCGGGGGCACTGAGCAGTTCTTC,CASSLVSSGGTEQFF
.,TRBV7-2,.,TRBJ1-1,TGTGCCAGCAGCTTAGGATTTCCGGGGGGGGTGTTTGACACTGAAGCTTTCTTT,CASSLGFPGGVFDTEAFF
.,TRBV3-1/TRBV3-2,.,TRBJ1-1,TGTGCCAGCCTCTATAGAGGTGAAGCTTTCTTT,CASLYRGEAFF
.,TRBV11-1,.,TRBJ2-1,TGTGCCAGCAGCTTAGCTACAGGGACCTACAATGAGCAGTTCTTC,CASSLATGTYNEQFF
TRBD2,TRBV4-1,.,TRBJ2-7,TGCGCCAGCAGCCCTCGACTAGCGGGAGCGGCCTACGAGCAGTACTTC,CASSPRLAGAAYEQYF
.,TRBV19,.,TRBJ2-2,TGTGCCAGTAGTATGTCAGGGACAACCGGGGAGCTGTTTTTT,CASSMSGTTGELFF
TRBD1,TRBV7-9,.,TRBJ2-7,TGTGCCAGCAGCGTCCCGGGACAGGGGGCCGAGCAGTACTTC,CASSVPGQGAEQYF
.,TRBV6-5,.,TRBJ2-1,TGTGCCAGCCAGTGGGGGCACTACAATGAGCAGTTCTTC,CASQWGHYNEQFF
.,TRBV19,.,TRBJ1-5,TGTGCCAGTAGTATATTAGTAACGAGCAATCAGCCCCAGCATTTT,CASSILVTSNQPQHF
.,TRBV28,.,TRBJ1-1,TGTGCCAGCAGTTTATTAGACACTGAAGCTTTCTTT,CASSLLDTEAFF
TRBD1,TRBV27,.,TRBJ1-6,TGTGCCAGCAGTTTCCCGACAGGGAATTCACCCCTCCACTTT,CASSFPTGNSPLHF
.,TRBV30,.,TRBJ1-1,TGTGCCTGGGCAGGGTCGTTTAACACTGAAGCTTTCTTT,CAWAGSFNTEAFF
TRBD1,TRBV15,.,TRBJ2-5,TGTGCCACCAGCAGAGAAGTGGCAGGGGGTTACGAGACCCAGTACTTC,CATSREVAGGYETQYF
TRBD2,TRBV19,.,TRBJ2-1,TGTGCCAGTAATTTAGCGGGCTCCTACAATGAGCAGTTCTTC,CASNLAGSYNEQFF
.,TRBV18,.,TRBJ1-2,TGTGCCAGCTATAAGGAGGGAATATATGGCTACACCTTC,CASYKEGIYGYTF
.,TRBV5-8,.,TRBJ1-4,TGTGCCAGCAGCCGCGGTGTCGGTGAAAAACTGTTTTTT,CASSRGVGEKLFF
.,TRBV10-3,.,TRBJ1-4,TGTGCCATCAGTGAAATGGGGGGAGAAAAACTGTTTTTT,CAISEMGGEKLFF
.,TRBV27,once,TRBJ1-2,TGTGCCAGCAGTTTATCCACCCAGGCCGGCTACACCTTC,CASSLSTQAGYTF
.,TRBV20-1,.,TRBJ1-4,TGCAGTGCTGACCTCGGGAGCCAACTGTTTTTT,CSADLGSQLFF
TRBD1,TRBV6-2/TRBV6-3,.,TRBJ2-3,TGTGCCAGCAGTTACTCGGGACAGGGATTCGATACGCAGTATTTT,CASSYSGQGFDTQYF
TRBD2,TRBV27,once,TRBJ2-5,TGTGCCAGCAGTTTATCCGGCGGGGGGGCCGGGGCCCAGTACTTC,CASSLSGGGAGAQYF
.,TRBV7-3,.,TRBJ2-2,TGTGCCAGCAGCTGGGGACAGAACACCGGGGAGCTGTTTTTT,CASSWGQNTGELFF
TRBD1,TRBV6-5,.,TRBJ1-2,TGTGCCAGCAGAAGACAGGGGTATGGCTACACCTTC,CASRRQGYGYTF
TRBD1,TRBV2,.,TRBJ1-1,TGTGCCAGCAGTGAAGCGACAGGGTCCGGGACTGAAGCTTTCTTT,CASSEATGSGTEAFF
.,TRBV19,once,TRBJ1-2,TGTGCCAGTAGTATCGTGGGGAGTAATGGCTACACCTTC,CASSIVGSNGYTF
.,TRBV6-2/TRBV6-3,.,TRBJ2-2,TGTGCCAGCAGTCCAGACGGGGTTTCGAACACCGGGGAGCTGTTTTTT,CASSPDGVSNTGELFF
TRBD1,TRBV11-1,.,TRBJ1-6,TGTGCCAGCAGCTTAACAGGGGGCCGGAATTCACCCCTCCACTTT,CASSLTGGRNSPLHF
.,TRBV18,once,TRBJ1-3,TGTGCCAGCTCACCACAGCGCGGCTCTGGAAACACCATATATTTT,CASSPQRGSGNTIYF
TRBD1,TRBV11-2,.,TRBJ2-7,TGTGCCAGCAGTCGGCACAGGGGCCGCTTACCCGGGCAGTACTTC,CASSRHRGRLPGQYF
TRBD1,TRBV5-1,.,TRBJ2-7,TGCGCCAGCAGCTTGGGAGACTCCGGGACAGCCTACGAGCAGTACTTC,CASSLGDSGTAYEQYF
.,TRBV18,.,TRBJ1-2,TGTGCCAGCTCACCACCGGCTGCCAGGGGCCACTATGGCTACACCTTC,CASSPPAARGHYGYTF
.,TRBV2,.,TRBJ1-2,TGTGCCAGCAGTGATGCGGGGAACTATGGCTACACCTTC,CASSDAGNYGYTF
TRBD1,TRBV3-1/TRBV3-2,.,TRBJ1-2,TGTGCCAGCAGCCCGGGGACAGGGGGAGGCTACACCTTC,CASSPGTGGGYTF
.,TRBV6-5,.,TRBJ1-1,TGTGCCAGCAGTTACTCGGGCCGACGGTCGAACCCTGAAGCTTTCTTT,CASSYSGRRSNPEAFF
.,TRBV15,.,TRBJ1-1,TGTGCCACCAGCAGAGCCGTCATGACCTTCGGGACTGAAGCTTTCTTT,CATSRAVMTFGTEAFF
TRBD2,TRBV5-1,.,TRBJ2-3,TGCGCCAGCAGCGTACGGGGGGACCCAAGCACAGATACGCAGTATTTT,CASSVRGDPSTDTQYF
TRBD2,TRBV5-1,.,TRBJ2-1,TGCGCCAGCAGCTTGGCCGGCCTAGCGGGGTTAGATGAGCAGTTCTTC,CASSLAGLAGLDEQFF
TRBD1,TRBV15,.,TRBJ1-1,TGTGCCACCAGCAGAAAGGGACAGGGGAACACTGAAGCTTTCTTT,CATSRKGQGNTEAFF
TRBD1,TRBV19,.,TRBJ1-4,TGTGCCAGTACCACGACAGGGGAGGGTGAAAAACTGTTTTTT,CASTTTGEGEKLFF
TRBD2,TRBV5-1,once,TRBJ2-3,TGCGCCAGCAGCCCGGGACTAGCGAGAAGCACAGATACGCAGTATTTT,CASSPGLARSTDTQYF
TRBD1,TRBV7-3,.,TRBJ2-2,TGTGCCAGCAGCTCCCCGGACAGGGGCACCGGGGAGCTGTTTTTT,CASSSPDRGTGELFF